The clone carrying this T cell receptor beta chain was recorded a few times. Its antigen is not identified. At one end, the junction sequence differs from germline, possibly due to a read error. These data belong to a study of cytomegalovirus exposure and HLA in healthy donors. It was with 60 Vbeta and 13 Jbeta primers that the PCR ran. Data came from immunoSEQ multiplex PCR; TCRdb stores just in-frame clones and leaves some out. This table holds 150,000 to 200,000 clones, around 80% found once. The CDR3 extends over 14 amino acids. CDR1 and CDR2 from the germline V gene are SEHNR and FQNEAQ (reference sequence). Study-wide results and caveats: Cytomegalovirus-associated TCR beta chains were listed, numbering approximately 150. Later analysis demonstrated an association between a missense DCLRE1C variant and TCR beta V- and J-gene trimming. An Asian-associated ancestry cluster reportedly showed fewer N-insertions than the roughly 670-donor mean in a later analysis.

The sequence was collected from a man aged 18 to 29 in good health and CMV-seronegative. Sequencing was done on a sample of PBMCs. The rearrangement links TRBV7-9 to TRBJ2-7; D perhaps matches TRBD1 (6 bases). DNA for the CDR3: TGTTCCAGCAGTGAGACAGGAGGCGATTACGAGCAGTACTTC. As protein: CSSSETGGDYEQYF.